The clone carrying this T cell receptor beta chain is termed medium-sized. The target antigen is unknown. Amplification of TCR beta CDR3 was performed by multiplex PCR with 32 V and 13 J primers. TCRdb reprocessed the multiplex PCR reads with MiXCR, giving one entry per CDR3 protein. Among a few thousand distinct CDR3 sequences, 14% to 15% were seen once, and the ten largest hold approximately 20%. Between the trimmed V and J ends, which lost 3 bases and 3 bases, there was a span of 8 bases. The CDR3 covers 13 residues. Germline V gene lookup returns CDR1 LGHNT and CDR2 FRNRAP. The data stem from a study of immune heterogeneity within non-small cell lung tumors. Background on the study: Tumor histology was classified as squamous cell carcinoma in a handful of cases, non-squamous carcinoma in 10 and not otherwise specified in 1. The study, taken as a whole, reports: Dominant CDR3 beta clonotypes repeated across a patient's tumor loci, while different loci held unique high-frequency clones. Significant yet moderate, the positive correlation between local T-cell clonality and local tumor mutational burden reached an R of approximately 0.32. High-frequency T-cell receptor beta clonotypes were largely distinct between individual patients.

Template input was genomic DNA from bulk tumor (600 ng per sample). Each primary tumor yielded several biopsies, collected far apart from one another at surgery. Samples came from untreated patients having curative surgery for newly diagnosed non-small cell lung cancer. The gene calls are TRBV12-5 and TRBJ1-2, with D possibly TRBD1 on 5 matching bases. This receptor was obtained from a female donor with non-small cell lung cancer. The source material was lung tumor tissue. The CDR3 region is CASGFQTDYGYTF. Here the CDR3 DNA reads TGTGCTAGTGGTTTCCAGACAGACTATGGCTACACCTTC.